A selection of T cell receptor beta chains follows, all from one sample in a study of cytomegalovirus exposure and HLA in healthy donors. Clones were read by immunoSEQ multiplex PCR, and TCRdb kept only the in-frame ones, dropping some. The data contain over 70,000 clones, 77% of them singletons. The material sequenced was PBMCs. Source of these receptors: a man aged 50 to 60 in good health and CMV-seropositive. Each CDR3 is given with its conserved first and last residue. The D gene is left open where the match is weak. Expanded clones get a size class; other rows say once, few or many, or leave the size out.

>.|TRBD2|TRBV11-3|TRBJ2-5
TGTGCCAGCAGCTTGGGACTAAACCAAGAGACCCAGTACTTC
CASSLGLNQETQYF
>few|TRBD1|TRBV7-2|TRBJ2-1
TGTGCCAGCAGTCCCGGACAGGGTCCCTACAATGAGCAGTTCTTC
CASSPGQGPYNEQFF
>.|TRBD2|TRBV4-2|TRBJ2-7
TGTGCCAGCAGCCAAGAGGTCCCATGGTCCGGAGAGCGGGAGTCTTTCCACGAGCAGTACTTC
CASSQEVPWSGERESFHEQYF
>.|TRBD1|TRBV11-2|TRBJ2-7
TGTGCCAGCAGCTTAGGTCCGGGACAGCACTACGAGCAGTACTTC
CASSLGPGQHYEQYF
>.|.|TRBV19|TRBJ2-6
TGTGCCAGTACTAAATACCCCTCTGGGGCCAACGTCCTGACTTTC
CASTKYPSGANVLTF
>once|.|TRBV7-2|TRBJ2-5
TGTGCCAGCAGCTTAGGAGCTAGCGTAGAGACCCAGTACTTC
CASSLGASVETQYF
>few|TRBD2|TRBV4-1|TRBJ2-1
TGCGCCAGCAGCCAAGATTGGCGGGAGGGCCGGGATGAGCAGTTCTTC
CASSQDWREGRDEQFF
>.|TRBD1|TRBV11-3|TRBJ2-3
TGTGCCAGCAGCCCTCGCAAGGGACAGGCTGGAACAGATACGCAGTATTTT
CASSPRKGQAGTDTQYF
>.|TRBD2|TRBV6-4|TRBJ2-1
TGTGCCAGCAGGGGGTTAGTAGTAGCGGGTTCCTCCTACAATGAGCAGTTCTTC
CASRGLVVAGSSYNEQFF
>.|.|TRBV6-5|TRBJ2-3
TGTGCCAGCAGCCGCTTTACTAGCACAGATACGCAGTATTTT
CASSRFTSTDTQYF
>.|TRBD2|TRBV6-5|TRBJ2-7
TGTGCCACCCATTCCCGCGGGAGCCCGCCCTACGAGCAGTACTTC
CATHSRGSPPYEQYF
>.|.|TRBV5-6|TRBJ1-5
TGTGCCAGCAGCAGCTGGACTGGAGAGATAGCCCAGCATTTT
CASSSWTGEIAQHF
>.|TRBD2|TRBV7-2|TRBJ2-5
TGTGCCAGCAGCTTAGGGGGGCCCGGGACTAGCGGGATTGGGACCCAGTACTTC
CASSLGGPGTSGIGTQYF
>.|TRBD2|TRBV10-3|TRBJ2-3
TGTGCCATCAGTGAGGCTAGCGGGAGCTCTAGGGGCACAGATACGCAGTATTTT
CAISEASGSSRGTDTQYF
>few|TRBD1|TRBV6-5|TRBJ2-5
TGTGCCAGCAGTTACCAAGGACAGGGTGGCGAGACCCAGTACTTC
CASSYQGQGGETQYF
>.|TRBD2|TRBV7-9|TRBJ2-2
TGTGCCAGCAGGTGGACTAGCGGGTTTACCGGGGAGCTGTTTTTT
CASRWTSGFTGELFF
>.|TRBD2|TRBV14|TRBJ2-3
TGTGCCAGCAGCCAAGGGGGGACTACCACAGATACGCAGTATTTT
CASSQGGTTTDTQYF
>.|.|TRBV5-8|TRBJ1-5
TGTGCCAGCAGCTTGGGAGGCGGGGGGCTAGGCAATCAGCCCCAGCATTTT
CASSLGGGGLGNQPQHF
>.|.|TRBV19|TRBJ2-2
TGTGCCAGTAGTTGGTCAGGGACGAACACCGGGGAGCTGTTTTTT
CASSWSGTNTGELFF
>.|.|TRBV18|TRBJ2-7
TGTGCCAGCTCACCAAACGTTAGGACAGTGGGCTACGAGCAGTACTTC
CASSPNVRTVGYEQYF
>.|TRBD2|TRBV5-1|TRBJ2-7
TGCGCCAGCAGCCCCCGCACGCTAGCGGGAGGTGACGAGCAGTACTTC
CASSPRTLAGGDEQYF
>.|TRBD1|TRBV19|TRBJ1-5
TGTGCCAGTAGTATAACCTACGGGACAGCCGGAAATCAGCCCCAGCATTTT
CASSITYGTAGNQPQHF
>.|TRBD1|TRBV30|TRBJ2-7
TGTGCCTGGAGTTATCCCGACAGGGGGCTCTACGAGCAGTACTTC
CAWSYPDRGLYEQYF
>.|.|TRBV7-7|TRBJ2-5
TGTGCCAGCAGCGGATTACAGGGAAACCAAGAGACCCAGTACTTC
CASSGLQGNQETQYF
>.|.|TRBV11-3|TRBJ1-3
TGTGCCAGCAGCGGGGGGAACAGTCTTTCCTCTGGAAACACCATATATTTT
CASSGGNSLSSGNTIYF
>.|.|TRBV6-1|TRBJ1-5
TGTGCCAGCAGGCAAGACATGTCGCCGTATCAGCCCCAGCATTTT
CASRQDMSPYQPQHF
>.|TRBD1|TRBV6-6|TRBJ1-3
TGTGCCAGCAGTTCCGGGACAGTCTCTGGAAACACCATATATTTT
CASSSGTVSGNTIYF
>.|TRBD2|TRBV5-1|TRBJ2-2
TGCGCCAGCAGCTTCGAGCTAACTAGCGCGAACACCGGGGAGCTGTTTTTT
CASSFELTSANTGELFF
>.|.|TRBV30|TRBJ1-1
TGTGCCTGGAGTAAGACACCCACCAACACTGAAGCTTTCTTT
CAWSKTPTNTEAFF
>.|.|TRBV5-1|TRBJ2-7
TGCGCCAGCAGCTTGGACGACATTCCCTACGAGCAGTACTTC
CASSLDDIPYEQYF
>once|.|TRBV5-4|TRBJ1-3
TGTGCCAGCAGCTTCCTCTCTGGAAACACCATATATTTT
CASSFLSGNTIYF
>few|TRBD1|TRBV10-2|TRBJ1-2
TGCGCCAGCAGCTTCCAGGGGGCGGGGGGCTACACCTTC
CASSFQGAGGYTF
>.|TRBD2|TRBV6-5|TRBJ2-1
TGTGCCAGCAGTTACTCTAGCGGGAATTTTAATGAGCAGTTCTTC
CASSYSSGNFNEQFF
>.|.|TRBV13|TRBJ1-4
TGTGCCAGCAGCCCGCTGGGGGCCGAAAAACTGTTTTTT
CASSPLGAEKLFF
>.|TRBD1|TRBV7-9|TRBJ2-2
TGTTCCAGCAGCTTCTATGCGGGACAGGGGGCGACCGGGGAGCTGTTTTTT
CSSSFYAGQGATGELFF
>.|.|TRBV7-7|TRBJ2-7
TGTGCCAGCAGCTTAGGGGAGAGCTACGAGCAGTACTTC
CASSLGESYEQYF
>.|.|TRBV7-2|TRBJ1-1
TGTGCCAGCAGCTTCCATAGTGAAGCTTTCTTT
CASSFHSEAFF
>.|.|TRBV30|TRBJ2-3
TGTGCCTGGAGATTGGGACTGGGTACTTATTTT
CAWRLGLGTYF
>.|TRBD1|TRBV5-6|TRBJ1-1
TGTGCCAGCAGCACCGGGGACAGGGGGAACACTGAAGCTTTCTTT
CASSTGDRGNTEAFF
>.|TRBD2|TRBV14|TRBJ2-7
TGTGCCAGCAGTCCCTCGGGGGTGGCGGGAGGCTACGAGCAGTACTTC
CASSPSGVAGGYEQYF
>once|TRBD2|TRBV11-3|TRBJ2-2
TGTGCCAGCAGCTTAGACGGGACTAGCGGGATCAGTACCGGGGAGCTGTTTTTT
CASSLDGTSGISTGELFF
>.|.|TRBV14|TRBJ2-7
TGTGCCAGCAGGCTCACGGGTGTCTCCTACGAGCAGTACTTC
CASRLTGVSYEQYF
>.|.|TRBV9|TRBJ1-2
TGTGCCAGCAGCGTGGACAGAAACTATGGCTACACCTTC
CASSVDRNYGYTF
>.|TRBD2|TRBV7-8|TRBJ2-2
TGTGCCAGCAGCTTACCTATCGTAGTAGTTAGCGGGACCGGGGAGCTGTTTTTT
CASSLPIVVVSGTGELFF
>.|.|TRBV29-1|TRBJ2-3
TGCAGCGCGCACTCTGCAGCGGATACGCAGTATTTT
CSAHSAADTQYF
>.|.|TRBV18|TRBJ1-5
TGTGCCAGCTCACCACGCCCTACCCATAGCAATCAGCCCCAGCATTTT
CASSPRPTHSNQPQHF
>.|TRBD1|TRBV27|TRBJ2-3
TGTGTTAGACAGGGCGATACGCAGTATTTT
CVRQGDTQYF
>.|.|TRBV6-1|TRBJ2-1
TGTGCCAGCTTGTCGGGCGGGCCGATTTCCAATGAGCAGTTCTTC
CASLSGGPISNEQFF
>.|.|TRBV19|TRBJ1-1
TGTGCCAGTAGTATGGCCGGGGGTATTGGGTCGTACACTGAAGCTTTCTTT
CASSMAGGIGSYTEAFF
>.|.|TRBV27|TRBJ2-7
TGTGCCAGCAGTTTACTAGGGCAGGGCTACGAGCAGTACTTC
CASSLLGQGYEQYF
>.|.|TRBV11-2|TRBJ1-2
TGTGCCAGCAGCGAAGGACAGAACTATGGCTACACCTTC
CASSEGQNYGYTF
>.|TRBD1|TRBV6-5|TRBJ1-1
TGTGCCAGCAGTTACTCAGGGGGCCTAGTGAACACTGAAGCTTTCTTT
CASSYSGGLVNTEAFF
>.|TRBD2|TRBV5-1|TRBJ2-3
TGCGCCAGCAGCTTGGTTTCTAGCGGGAGCACAGATACGCAGTATTTT
CASSLVSSGSTDTQYF
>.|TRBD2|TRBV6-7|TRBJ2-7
TGTGCCCCAACTCCGATGGGGAGGGTTGAATTCTACGAGCAGTACTTC
CAPTPMGRVEFYEQYF
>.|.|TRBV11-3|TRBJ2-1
TGTGCCAGCAGCCTCCGTAGCGGGTTAGAGGGACACAATGAACAGTTCTTC
CASSLRSGLEGHNEQFF
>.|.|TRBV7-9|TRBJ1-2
TGTGCCAGCGGGAGTGGCTACACCTTC
CASGSGYTF
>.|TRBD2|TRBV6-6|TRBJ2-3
TGTGCCAGCAGTTACTCGGGAGCGGGAGGAACAGATACGCAGTATTTT
CASSYSGAGGTDTQYF
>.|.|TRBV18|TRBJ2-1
TGTGCCAGCTCACCACCCGCCAGGGCAGACAATGAGCAGTTCTTC
CASSPPARADNEQFF
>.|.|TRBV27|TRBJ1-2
TGTGCCAGCAGTTTAGTAAGAGGGAATGGCTACACCTTC
CASSLVRGNGYTF
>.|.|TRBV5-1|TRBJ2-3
TGCGCCAGCAGGCCGACAGGGAGGGATACGCAGTATTTT
CASRPTGRDTQYF